These 19 T cell receptor beta chains originate from one sample sequenced in a study of T cells in Graves' hyperthyroidism and ophthalmopathy. Amplification of TCR beta CDR3 regions was performed using RNA transcripts as template. HTBI primers drove first-round RT-PCR of the TCR CDR3. TCRdb called the multiplex PCR reads again in MiXCR, with one record for every CDR3 protein. This table holds some 350,000 distinct CDR3 sequences, 19% found once. Material: blood. The receptors derive from a woman aged 18-29 years with Graves' hyperthyroidism.

Ten or more counts support this clonotype. This sequence joins TRBV7-9 and TRBJ2-5; D call uncertain. CDR3 length equals 13 residues. Germline V gene lookup returns CDR1 SEHNR and CDR2 FQNEAQ (reference sequence). V lost 6 bases to trimming and J lost 3 bases, with 11 bases between them. In nucleotides, the CDR3 is TGTGCCAGCAGACCCACAGTGGAAGAGACCCAGTACTTC. The encoded protein is CASRPTVEETQYF.

Many counts were recorded for this clonotype. The V gene is TRBV20-1, the J gene TRBJ2-5, with D maybe TRBD2 (5 bases). Deletions cut 8 bases from V and 5 bases from J, with 12 bases between. Looked up from germline, CDR1 is DFQATT and CDR2 is SNEGSKA (reference sequence). This CDR3 is 11 amino acids long. CDR3 DNA: TGCAGTTTACTAGAGGGCGAGACCCAGTACTTC. Amino acid sequence: CSLLEGETQYF.

This clonotype was counted many times. The gene calls are TRBV18 and TRBJ2-5; D remains unclear. The germline CDR1 and CDR2 sequences are KGHSH and LQKENI. V lost 2 bases and J 1 base, leaving 11 bases between the germline ends. The CDR3 runs 15 residues. The CDR3 nucleotides read TGTGCCAGCTCACCAGAGTTCCCAGCCCAAGAGACCCAGTACTTC. Protein: CASSPEFPAQETQYF. Filled out from reference TRBV18 and TRBJ2-5, the complete variable domain reads NAGVMQNPRHLVRRRGQEARLRCSPMKGHSHVYWYRQLPEEGLKFMVYLQKENIIDESGMPKERFSAEFPKEGPSILRIQQVVRGDSAAYFCASSPEFPAQETQYFGPGTRLLVL.

This clonotype has ten or more counts. The chain couples TRBV12-3 or TRBV12-4 to TRBJ2-6; no clear D gene. The CDR3 loop spans 14 amino acids. V lost 6 bases and J 0 bases, leaving 6 bases between the germline ends. CDR3 sequence reads: CASSRFSGANVLTF. For the CDR3, the DNA is TGTGCCAGCAGCAGGTTCTCTGGGGCCAACGTCCTGACTTTC.

This clonotype was found many times. The chain employs TRBV28 and TRBJ1-1; TRBD1 is a possible D gene (6 bases). Germline V lookup: CDR1 MDHEN, CDR2 SYDVKM. The CDR3 runs to 15 residues. Trimming shortened V by 5 bases and J by 7 bases, and 20 bases separated the two germline ends. This chain's CDR3 is CASSIPARGVNEAFF. The CDR3 DNA is TGTGCCAGCAGTATCCCCGCCAGGGGAGTTAATGAAGCTTTCTTT.

This clonotype appeared many times. The chain joins TRBV11-2 to TRBJ1-1, with 8 bases that match TRBD1. CDR3 length equals 15 residues. Germline lookup yields CDR1 SGHAT and CDR2 FQNNGV. V trimming: 6 bases; J trimming: 0 bases; junction bases outside the gene matches: 6. CDR3 coding DNA: TGTGCCAGCAGTCTCCAGGGGGCCGTGAACACTGAAGCTTTCTTT. Translating it yields CASSLQGAVNTEAFF.

This clonotype was recorded at least ten times. Here the CDR3 reads CATSRSRDREDQPQHF. The CDR3, as DNA: TGTGCCACCAGCAGAAGCCGGGACAGGGAGGATCAGCCCCAGCATTTT. The V gene is TRBV15, the J gene TRBJ1-5; 9 nucleotides line up with TRBD1. The CDR3 runs 16 residues. CDR1 and CDR2 from the germline V gene are LNHNV and YYDKDF (reference sequence). Trimming at V came to 2 bases and at J to 5 bases, leaving 7 bases not matched to a gene.

This clonotype was counted ten times or more. The chain links TRBV12-3 or TRBV12-4 to TRBJ1-3, with D hard to call. This CDR3 contains 12 residues. Trimming removed 6 bases at V and 8 bases at J, with 11 bases between. The chain's CDR3 is CASRGLLDTIYF. For the CDR3, the DNA is TGTGCCAGCAGAGGATTGCTAGACACCATATATTTT.

At least ten counts were recorded for this clonotype. V usage is TRBV27 and J usage is TRBJ2-4; D may be TRBD1 (5 bases). Germline CDR1 reads MNHEY; CDR2 reads SMNVEV (reference sequence). The CDR3 is made up of 15 amino acids. The ends were cut back, 6 bases at V and 9 bases at J, with 21 bases in the middle. The CDR3 DNA reads as TGTGCCAGCAGAGCAGGCGGACAAAGGAAGGGCATTCAGTACTTC. Protein: CASRAGGQRKGIQYF.

The sample holds many counts of this clonotype. The rearrangement links TRBV6-2 or TRBV6-3 to TRBJ1-5; TRBD1 matches 7 bases. The germline V gene encodes CDR1 MNHEY and CDR2 SVGEGT. The junction had 13 bases not matched to a gene; V was cut back by 9 bases and J by 11 bases. The CDR3 has 13 amino acids. The CDR3 sequence is CASSSWGTEAQHF. The CDR3 coding sequence is TGTGCCAGTTCCTCCTGGGGGACAGAAGCCCAGCATTTT.

This clonotype was recorded at least ten times. This chain's CDR3 is CASSPRPALTGYGYTF. CDR3 sequence (DNA): TGTGCCAGCAGCCCGCGCCCGGCGTTAACGGGCTATGGCTACACCTTC. V gene TRBV16 combines with J gene TRBJ1-2; no clear D. CDR1 is KGHSY and CDR2 is FQNENV in the germline V gene. The CDR3 covers 16 residues. V was trimmed by 4 bases and J by 4 bases, leaving 19 bases between them. The full variable domain, rest sourced from reference TRBV16 and TRBJ1-2, is GEEVAQTPKHLVRGEGQKAKLYCAPIKGHSYVFWYQQVLKNEFKFLISFQNENVFDETGMPKERFSAKCLPNSPCSLEIQATKLEDSAVYFCASSPRPALTGYGYTFGSGTRLTVV.

In its sample, this clonotype was seen many times. The genes are TRBV10-2 and TRBJ2-2; D remains ambiguous. The CDR3 spans 13 residues. CDR1 is WSHSY and CDR2 is SAAADI in the germline V gene. Trimming left V 4 bases short and J 4 bases short, with 7 bases between. CDR3 sequence (DNA): TGCGCCAGCAGTGCACAGATCACCGGGGAGCTGTTTTTT. This gives the protein CASSAQITGELFF.

This clonotype was recorded at least ten times. V and J are TRBV27 and TRBJ2-7, with D hard to call. V was trimmed by 0 bases and J by 5 bases, leaving 8 bases between them. CDR1 is MNHEY and CDR2 is SMNVEV in the germline V gene (reference sequence). The CDR3 consists of 13 residues. Here the CDR3 reads CASSLSPSNEQYF. The CDR3 nucleotides read TGTGCCAGCAGTTTATCACCGAGCAACGAGCAGTACTTC.

This clonotype showed up just once. Since the CDR3 does not end with the conserved phenylalanine or tryptophan, this likely comes from a read error. The DNA is omitted, as the CDR3 cannot be located on it reliably, and the CDR3 follows TCRdb's listing. The chain couples TRBV15 to TRBJ2-5. Germline V CDR1 and CDR2: LNHNV, YYDKDF (reference sequence). A total of 15 residues make up the CDR3, ends included. CDR3 sequence: CATSRATELQETQDY.

In its sample, this clonotype was seen once. The chain links TRBV5-1 to TRBJ1-1, with 9 bases matching TRBD1. This CDR3 is 16 amino acids long. Germline V gene data show CDR1 as SGHRS and CDR2 as YFSETQ. The J segment lost 1 base and the V segment lost 2 bases, leaving 6 bases of the junction unmatched. The CDR3 reads CASSLYSGQGNTEAFF. CDR3 DNA sequence: TGCGCCAGCAGCTTATATTCGGGACAGGGGAACACTGAAGCTTTCTTT.

This clonotype has a handful of counts. The V and J genes are TRBV6-1 and TRBJ2-4; 9 bases line up with TRBD2. J gave up 6 bases and V 8 bases, and 8 bases lay outside the gene matches. Germline loops: CDR1 MNHNS, CDR2 SASEGT. CDR3 length: 14 amino acids. The CDR3 nucleotides read TGTGCCAGCCGCCGGACTAGCGCTGGAAACATTCAGTACTTC. Protein product: CASRRTSAGNIQYF.

This clonotype was detected a few times. The chain uses TRBV9 and TRBJ2-3; D is possibly TRBD1 (6 bases). The germline V and J ends were trimmed by 0 bases and 3 bases, with 11 bases remaining between them. There are 15 residues in the CDR3. Germline loops: CDR1 SGDLS, CDR2 YYNGEE. The CDR3 region has the DNA TGTGCCAGCAGCGTAGGGGTAAGGGGGACAGATACGCAGTATTTT. This gives the protein CASSVGVRGTDTQYF.

This clonotype has a count of ten or more. V usage is TRBV2 and J usage is TRBJ1-1; D remains unclear. Germline CDR1 and CDR2: SNHLY and FYNNEI. The CDR3 spans 13 residues. Trimming took 3 bases from V and 5 from J, leaving 10 bases between them. CDR3 loop: CASSEGLGTEAFF. CDR3 nucleotides: TGTGCCAGCAGTGAGGGTCTAGGGACTGAAGCTTTCTTT.

This clonotype has at least ten counts. The rearrangement uses TRBV7-3 and TRBJ2-2, with 11 bases lining up with TRBD2. CDR1 is SGHTA, CDR2 FQGTGA, per germline. The CDR3 spans 15 residues. Germline trimming cut 4 bases from V and 6 bases from J; bases unmatched to any gene: 4. The CDR3 DNA reads as TGTGCCAGCAGCTCCTTAGCGGGGGGGTCCGGGGAGCTGTTTTTT. Translating gives CASSSLAGGSGELFF.